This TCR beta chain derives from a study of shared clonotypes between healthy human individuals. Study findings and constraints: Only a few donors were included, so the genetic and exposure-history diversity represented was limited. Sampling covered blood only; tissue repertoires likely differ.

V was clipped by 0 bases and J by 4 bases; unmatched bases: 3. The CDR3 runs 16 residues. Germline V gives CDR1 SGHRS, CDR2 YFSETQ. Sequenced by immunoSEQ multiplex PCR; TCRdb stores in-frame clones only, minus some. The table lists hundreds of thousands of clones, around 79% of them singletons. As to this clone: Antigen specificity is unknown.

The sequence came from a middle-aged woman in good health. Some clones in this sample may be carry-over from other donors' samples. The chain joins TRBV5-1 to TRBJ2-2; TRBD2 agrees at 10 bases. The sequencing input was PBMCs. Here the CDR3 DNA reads TGCGCCAGCAGCTTGGGCGTAGCGGGAGGCACCGGGGAGCTGTTTTTT. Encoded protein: CASSLGVAGGTGELFF.